This T cell receptor beta chain is from a study of cytomegalovirus exposure and HLA in healthy donors. The method was immunoSEQ multiplex PCR; TCRdb's version includes in-frame clones alone and lacks a portion of them. The table lists more than 110,000 clones, about 90% of them singletons. This clone was observed a single time. The sequence came from a man aged 18 to 35 in good health and CMV-seronegative. The source material was PBMCs.

CDR3 loop: CASSIGSGAAYEQYF. CDR3 bases: TGTGCCAGTAGTATCGGGAGCGGGGCCGCCTACGAGCAGTACTTC. The chain couples TRBV19 to TRBJ2-7; 7 bases fit TRBD2. J lost 2 bases, V lost 3 bases, and 7 bases had no gene match. The CDR3 totals 15 residues. CDR1 is LNHDA and CDR2 is SQIVND in the germline V gene (reference sequence).